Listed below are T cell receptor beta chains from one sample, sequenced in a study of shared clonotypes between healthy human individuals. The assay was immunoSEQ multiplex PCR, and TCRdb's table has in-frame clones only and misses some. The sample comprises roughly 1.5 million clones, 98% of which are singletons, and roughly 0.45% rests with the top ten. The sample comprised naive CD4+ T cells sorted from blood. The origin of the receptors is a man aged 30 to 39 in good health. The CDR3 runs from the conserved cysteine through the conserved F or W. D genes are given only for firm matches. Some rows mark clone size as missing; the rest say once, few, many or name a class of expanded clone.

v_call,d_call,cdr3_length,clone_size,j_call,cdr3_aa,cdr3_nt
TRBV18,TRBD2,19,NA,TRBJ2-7,CASSPTREGRVPYTYEQYF,TGTGCCAGCTCACCGACCCGGGAGGGTAGGGTTCCCTACACCTACGAGCAGTACTTC
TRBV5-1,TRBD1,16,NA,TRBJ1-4,CASSLMGTEPSEKLFF,TGCGCCAGCAGCCTCATGGGGACAGAACCCAGTGAAAAACTGTTTTTT
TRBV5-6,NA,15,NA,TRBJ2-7,CASSLGGTNSYEQYF,TGTGCCAGCAGCTTGGGTGGGACAAACTCCTACGAGCAGTACTTC
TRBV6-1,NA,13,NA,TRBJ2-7,CASSAGHYYEQYF,TGTGCCAGCAGTGCTGGACATTACTACGAGCAGTACTTC
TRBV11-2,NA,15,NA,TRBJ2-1,CASSLENSAYNEQFF,TGTGCCAGCAGCTTAGAGAACTCGGCCTACAATGAGCAGTTCTTC
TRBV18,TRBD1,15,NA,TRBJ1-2,CASSPPGTGGYGYTF,TGTGCCAGCTCACCACCAGGGACAGGGGGTTATGGCTACACCTTC
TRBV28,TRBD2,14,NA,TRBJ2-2,CASRAGGPPGELFF,TGTGCCAGCAGGGCGGGAGGGCCTCCCGGGGAGCTGTTTTTT
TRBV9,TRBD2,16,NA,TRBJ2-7,CASSVAFRGGESEQYF,TGTGCCAGCAGCGTAGCTTTTCGGGGAGGGGAGAGCGAGCAGTACTTC
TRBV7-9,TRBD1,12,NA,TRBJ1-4,CASSFRDSKLFF,TGTGCCAGCAGCTTTCGGGACAGCAAACTGTTTTTT
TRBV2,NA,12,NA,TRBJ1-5,CASSTRLESQHF,TGTGCCAGCAGCACCCGGCTTGAGTCCCAGCATTTT
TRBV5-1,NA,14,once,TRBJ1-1,CASSLLKGTTEAFF,TGCGCCAGCAGCTTGTTGAAGGGGACGACTGAAGCTTTCTTT
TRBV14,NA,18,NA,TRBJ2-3,CASSQDRVEEWFADTQYF,TGTGCCAGCAGCCAAGATCGAGTGGAGGAGTGGTTCGCAGATACGCAGTATTTT
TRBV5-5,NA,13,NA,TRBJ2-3,CASSPIGTDTQYF,TGTGCCAGCAGCCCGATAGGCACAGATACGCAGTATTTT
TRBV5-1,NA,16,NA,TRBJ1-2,CASSLQPQVGTDGYTF,TGCGCCAGCAGCTTGCAGCCCCAGGTAGGGACGGATGGCTACACCTTC
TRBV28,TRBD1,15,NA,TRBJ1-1,CASSPGQVMIAEAFF,TGTGCCAGCAGTCCGGGACAGGTTATGATCGCTGAAGCTTTCTTT
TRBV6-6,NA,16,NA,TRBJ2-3,CASSSNFGSSIDTQYF,TGTGCCAGCAGTTCCAATTTCGGGAGTTCCATAGATACGCAGTATTTT
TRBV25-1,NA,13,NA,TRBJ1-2,CASKHPGLGRYTF,TGTGCCAGCAAGCACCCGGGACTAGGGAGGTACACCTTC
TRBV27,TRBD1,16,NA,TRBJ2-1,CASSTTRDRYHNEQFF,TGTGCCAGCAGTACAACCCGGGACAGGTACCACAATGAGCAGTTCTTC
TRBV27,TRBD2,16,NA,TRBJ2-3,CASSLSAGGPADTQYF,TGTGCCAGCAGTTTAAGCGCGGGAGGGCCTGCAGATACGCAGTATTTT
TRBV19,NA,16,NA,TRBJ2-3,CASSIRQKWDTDTQYF,TGTGCCAGTAGTATACGTCAAAAGTGGGACACAGATACGCAGTATTTT
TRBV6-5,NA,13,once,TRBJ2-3,CASTQTNTDTQYF,TGTGCCAGCACCCAAACCAACACAGATACGCAGTATTTT
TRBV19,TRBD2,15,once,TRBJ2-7,CASSMGTSGSYEQYF,TGTGCCAGTAGTATGGGGACTAGCGGGAGCTACGAGCAGTACTTC
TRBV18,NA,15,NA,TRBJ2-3,CASSPSSGNTDTQYF,TGTGCCAGCTCACCATCTTCGGGGAACACAGATACGCAGTATTTT
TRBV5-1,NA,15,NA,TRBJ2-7,CASSPSRGGSYEQYF,TGCGCCAGCAGCCCCTCACGTGGCGGGTCCTACGAGCAGTACTTC
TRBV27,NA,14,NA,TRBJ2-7,CASSSKLTGSEQYF,TGTGCCAGCAGTTCCAAACTTACAGGGTCCGAGCAGTACTTC
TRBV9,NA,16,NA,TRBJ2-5,CASSAGRGTIQETQYF,TGTGCCAGCAGCGCCGGAAGGGGGACTATCCAAGAGACCCAGTACTTC
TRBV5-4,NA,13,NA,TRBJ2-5,CASSRQGPETQYF,TGTGCCAGCAGCCGTCAGGGGCCAGAGACCCAGTACTTC
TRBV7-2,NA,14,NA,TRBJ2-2,CASSSMMNTGELFF,TGTGCCAGCAGCTCCATGATGAACACCGGGGAGCTGTTTTTT
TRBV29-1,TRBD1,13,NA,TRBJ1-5,CSVAGQGNQPQHF,TGCAGCGTTGCGGGACAGGGCAATCAGCCCCAGCATTTT
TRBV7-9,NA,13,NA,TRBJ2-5,CASSLNVGETQYF,TGTGCCAGCAGCTTAAACGTCGGAGAGACCCAGTACTTC
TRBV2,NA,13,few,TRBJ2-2,CASSQSGSGELFF,TGTGCCAGCAGTCAAAGCGGGTCCGGGGAGCTGTTTTTT
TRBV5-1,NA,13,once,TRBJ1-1,CASSLGWNTEAFF,TGCGCCAGCAGCTTGGGTTGGAACACTGAAGCTTTCTTT
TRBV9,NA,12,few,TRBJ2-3,CASSVETDTQYF,TGTGCCAGCAGCGTAGAAACAGATACGCAGTATTTT
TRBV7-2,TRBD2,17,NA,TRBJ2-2,CASSPSPGTKPLGELFF,TGTGCCAGCAGCCCCTCCCCCGGGACTAAACCCTTAGGGGAGCTGTTTTTT
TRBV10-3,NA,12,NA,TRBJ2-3,CAIRHETDTQYF,TGTGCCATCAGACATGAAACTGATACGCAGTATTTT
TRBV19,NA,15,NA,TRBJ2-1,CASSIRQVGSNEQFF,TGTGCCAGTAGTATTAGACAGGTAGGTAGCAATGAGCAGTTCTTC
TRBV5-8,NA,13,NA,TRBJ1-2,CASKIRNNYGYTF,TGTGCCAGCAAGATCAGGAATAACTATGGCTACACCTTC
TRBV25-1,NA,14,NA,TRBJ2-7,CASSELGRAYEQYF,TGTGCCAGCAGTGAATTAGGCAGAGCATACGAGCAGTACTTC
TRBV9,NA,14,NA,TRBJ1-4,CASSGGLLGEKLFF,TGTGCCAGCAGCGGGGGCCTACTTGGTGAAAAACTGTTTTTT